This passage covers 8 T cell receptor beta chains from one sample sequenced in a study of regulatory dendritic cells for organ transplantation. Here immunoSEQ multiplex PCR was the method, and the copy in TCRdb shows in-frame clones only, minus some. The repertoire holds 35,000 to 45,000 clones, with 75% to 95% as singletons. Material: naive CD8+ T cells from blood. Indicated subset: CD45RA+ naive T cells. The receptors derive from a human donor in good health.

This clone was seen only once. The chain joins TRBV27 to TRBJ2-1, with 9 bases fitting TRBD2. V shed 0 bases, J shed 0 bases, and the junction held 9 bases outside the gene matches. The CDR3 sequence is 19 residues long. The germline V gene has CDR1 MNHEY and CDR2 SMNVEV (reference sequence). CDR3 sequence (DNA): TGTGCCAGCAGTTTATCCGGACTAGCGCCCGGAAGCTCCTACAATGAGCAGTTCTTC. It codes for CASSLSGLAPGSSYNEQFF.

V gene TRBV6-5 combines with J gene TRBJ1-2, with D perhaps TRBD1 (6 bases). The CDR3 consists of 14 residues. CDR1 and CDR2 (germline): MNHEY, SVGAGI. The V end was cut by 0 bases, the J end by 3 bases, with 8 bases between. CDR3 residues: CASSYSAGDYGYTF. CDR3 coding DNA: TGTGCCAGCAGTTACTCGGCAGGGGACTATGGCTACACCTTC.

The chain carries TRBV5-6 and TRBJ2-1, with 9 nucleotides matching TRBD2. Germline CDR1 and CDR2: SGHDT and YYEEEE. J gave up 9 bases and V 7 bases, and 11 bases lay outside the gene matches. This CDR3 region has 14 residues. This chain's CDR3 is CASLLAGGTSEQFF. In nucleotides, the CDR3 is TGTGCCAGCCTACTAGCGGGTGGGACCAGTGAGCAGTTCTTC.

This CDR3 reads CASSQRRAYEQYF. DNA for the CDR3: TGTGCCAGCAGCCAACGGCGGGCTTACGAGCAGTACTTC. This rearrangement joins TRBV14 to TRBJ2-7; maybe TRBD2 (5 bases). The length of the CDR3 is 13 residues. Trimming took 2 bases from V and 4 from J, leaving 9 bases between them. Germline assignment: CDR1 SGHDN and CDR2 FVKESK.

The chain links TRBV29-1 to TRBJ1-1, with D possibly being TRBD1 (5 bases). The germline gives CDR1 SQVTM, CDR2 ANQGSEA. The CDR3 is 15 residues long. The V end lost 0 bases, the J end lost 0 bases, and 11 bases lay between the germline ends. Here the CDR3 reads CSVEDRGNLNTEAFF. DNA of the CDR3: TGCAGCGTTGAAGATCGGGGGAATTTGAACACTGAAGCTTTCTTT.

The chain has TRBV27 and TRBJ2-3; 9 bases are shared with TRBD2. V gave up 0 bases and J gave up 4 bases; unmatched junction bases: 14. The CDR3 is 19 residues long. The germline CDR1 and CDR2 sequences are MNHEY and SMNVEV (reference sequence). As DNA, the CDR3 is TGTGCCAGCAGTTTATCGAAAATTGTTAGGCTAGCGGGACCAGATACGCAGTATTTT. Residues: CASSLSKIVRLAGPDTQYF.

For the CDR3, the DNA is TGTGCCAGCAGCTCCCTCCCGGCGGGAGGGGACATGAACACTGAAGCTTTCTTT. The encoded protein is CASSSLPAGGDMNTEAFF. This chain links TRBV11-2 with TRBJ1-1, with D possibly being TRBD1 (6 bases). CDR3 length: 18 amino acids. The V gene lost 4 bases and the J gene lost 0 bases, with 21 bases spanning the gap. CDR1 and CDR2 (germline): SGHAT, FQNNGV. Filled out from reference TRBV11-2 and TRBJ1-1, the complete variable domain reads EAGVAQSPRYKIIEKRQSVAFWCNPISGHATLYWYQQILGQGPKLLIQFQNNGVVDDSQLPKDRFSAERLKGVDSTLKIQPAKLEDSAVYLCASSSLPAGGDMNTEAFFGQGTRLTVV.

The chain combines TRBV27 with TRBJ2-7; 8 bases fit TRBD2. The CDR3 spans 15 residues. After removal of 2 bases from V and 2 bases from J, the junction contained 5 bases not matched to a gene. Germline CDR1 MNHEY, CDR2 SMNVEV (reference sequence). The CDR3 DNA follows: TGTGCCAGCAGTTTAGGTCTAGCGGGTACCTACGAGCAGTACTTC. Translated: CASSLGLAGTYEQYF.